This TCR beta chain originates from a study of blood T cell repertoires in COVID-19. Background on the study: Samples came from the United States, Italy and Spain, spanning acute and convalescent COVID-19. The cDNA or gDNA used as material had been derived from T cells, B-cell-depleted T cells, or PBMCs.

Up to 2 weeks before entering the study, exposed participants had met a COVID-19 case. Original handling: For nucleated cells, counts were estimated from reference gene primer amplification. The repertoire was sequenced with immunoSEQ multiplex PCR; TCRdb's copy has only in-frame clones and lacks some. V and J calls and clone size follow that table, whereas D and trimming were derived from the DNA. The data contain about 430,000 clones, around nine tenths of them singletons. This CDR3 has 17 residues. The trim removed 6 bases at V and 3 bases at J, leaving 13 bases unmatched. From germline, CDR1 is MGHDK and CDR2 SYGVNS.

The receptor was derived from a young woman who had been exposed to COVID-19. The chain recombines TRBV25-1 with TRBJ2-3, with TRBD2 identical over 9 bases. What was sequenced was PBMCs or T cells enriched from blood (not recorded which). In DNA, the CDR3 is TGTGCCAGCAGGGCCCCCAAGATAGCGGGAGAGACAGATACGCAGTATTTT. This translates into CASRAPKIAGETDTQYF.